This T cell receptor (beta chain) was profiled in a study of shared clonotypes between healthy human individuals. Across the study: The cohort had a couple of women and three men, ages 18 to 49.

This clone has a single count. Its cognate antigen is unknown. The CDR3 totals 20 residues. Germline trimming cut 6 bases from V and 2 bases from J; bases unmatched to any gene: 19. CDR1 and CDR2 (germline): MDHEN, SYDVKM. Assay used: immunoSEQ multiplex PCR; TCRdb lists only in-frame clones, some missing. The sample holds 2 million to 2.5 million clones, 85% to 95% seen once. From CD4+ cells came CD45RA+ naive and CD45RA-negative memory subsets. Whole-study findings and limits: Clonotypes shared by all four sorted-subset donors had higher generation probabilities than non-shared clonotypes. Since donors were few, the genetic and exposure-history diversity represented was limited.

The material sequenced was naive CD4+ T cells from PBMCs. Subset defined: CD45RA+ positively selected. This TCR derives from a man between 18 and 29 years old in good health. Some clones in this sample may be carry-over from other donors' samples. This rearrangement joins TRBV28 to TRBJ1-5; TRBD1 agrees at 10 bases. DNA of the CDR3: TGTGCCAGCAGCCTACCTCCGGAGACAGGGGGCCTATATCGCAATCAGCCCCAGCATTTT. Protein product: CASSLPPETGGLYRNQPQHF.